This T cell receptor (beta chain) emerged from a study of T cell repertoires in cytomegalovirus infection. Across the study: Indicated by public TCR beta signatures were CMV infection and matching HLA type. Study-wide results and limits: Predominance within the ex vivo response was attributable to HLA-C-restricted CMV-specific TCR beta clonotypes. Carriers of CMV and the relevant HLA type were discriminated by public TCR beta frequency.

TCRdb re-called the reads with MiXCR, one entry per CDR3 protein. The sample gives some 200,000 distinct CDR3 sequences, roughly 19% of which show up once; just under 3% is in the top ten. There are a few counts of this clonotype. What it binds is unknown. V gave up 1 base and J gave up 7 bases, with 8 bases separating them. The CDR3 sequence is 13 residues long. CDR1 and CDR2 from the germline V gene are LGHNA and YNFKEQ. This chain links TRBV4-2 with TRBJ2-1; D is ambiguous. The specimen sequenced was PBMCs. This receptor was identified in a human donor in good health (CMV status not recorded). Some clones in this sample may be carry-over from other donors' samples. The CDR3 sequence: CASSQGWGNEQFF. DNA of the CDR3: TGTGCCAGCAGCCAAGGATGGGGTAATGAGCAGTTCTTC.